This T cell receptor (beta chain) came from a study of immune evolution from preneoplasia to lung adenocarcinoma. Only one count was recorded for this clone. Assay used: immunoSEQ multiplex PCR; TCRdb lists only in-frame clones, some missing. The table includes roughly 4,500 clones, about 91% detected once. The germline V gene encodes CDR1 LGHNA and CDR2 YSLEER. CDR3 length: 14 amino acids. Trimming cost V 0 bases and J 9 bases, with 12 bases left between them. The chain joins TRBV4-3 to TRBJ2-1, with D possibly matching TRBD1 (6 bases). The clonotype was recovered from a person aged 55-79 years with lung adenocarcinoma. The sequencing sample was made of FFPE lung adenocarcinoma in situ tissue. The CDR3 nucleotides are TGCGCCAGCAGCCAAGATCAGGGGCGAGGTGAGCAGTTCTTC. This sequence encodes CASSQDQGRGEQFF.